This T cell receptor (beta chain) was sequenced during a study of CD8 T cells in Susac syndrome. Reverse transcription of 0.5 to 1 ug RNA was carried out with random hexamers. TCRdb recomputed calls from the immunoSEQ multiplex PCR reads with MiXCR, one row per CDR3 protein. Here the sample spans about 60,000 distinct CDR3 sequences, more than 80% being singletons. After removal of 0 bases from V and 6 bases from J, the junction contained 6 bases not matched to a gene. The CDR3 runs 14 residues. Germline lookup yields CDR1 DFQATT and CDR2 SNEGSKA (reference sequence). Sequencing used CD8+ T cells from PBMCs. The V and J genes are TRBV20-1 and TRBJ1-1, with TRBD1 matching 8 bases. This clonotype originated in a human donor in good health. Written as DNA, the CDR3 is TGCAGTGCTAGAGAGGACAGGGATTGGGCTGAAGCTTTCTTT. This encodes CSAREDRDWAEAFF.